Below, 18 T cell receptor beta chains from the same sample are listed, as sequenced in a study of liver allograft versus peripheral blood T cells. Study-wide context: Recipients' peripheral blood supplied the T cell receptor repertoires against which those in transplanted livers were compared.

TCRdb independently ran MiXCR on the reads; one entry per CDR3 protein. The data hold under 5,000 distinct CDR3 sequences, with 13% to 15% observed a single time. Receptors originate from a human patient who had a liver transplant. Some T cells may be provided by the graft donor.

By share, this clonotype ranks as medium-sized (0.01 to 0.1%). The chain links TRBV29-1 to TRBJ1-1, with D hard to call. The CDR3 is 13 residues long. Germline V gene lookup returns CDR1 SQVTM and CDR2 ANQGSEA. V was trimmed by 6 bases and J by 1 base, leaving 12 bases between them. DNA of the CDR3: TGCAGCGTCGAGTCCCGAGAGAACACTGAAGCTTTCTTT. It specifies CSVESRENTEAFF.

Relative to its sample, this clonotype is medium-sized. V is TRBV20-1 and J is TRBJ2-7, with 8 bases identical to TRBD2. Germline trimming cut 0 bases from V and 1 base from J; bases unmatched to any gene: 2. This CDR3 comprises 14 residues. Germline assignment: CDR1 DFQATT and CDR2 SNEGSKA (reference sequence). The CDR3 sequence is CSARDGRESYEQYF. CDR3 sequence (DNA): TGCAGTGCTAGAGACGGGAGGGAATCCTACGAGCAGTACTTC.

This clonotype rates as medium-sized. The chain has TRBV5-6 and TRBJ1-3; D is unresolved. Germline V gene data show CDR1 as SGHDT and CDR2 as YYEEEE. The CDR3 is 14 amino acids. The V end was cut by 1 base, the J end by 3 bases, with 8 bases between. The CDR3 region is CASSLQVRGNTIYF. The CDR3 DNA is TGTGCCAGCAGCTTGCAGGTCCGTGGAAACACCATATATTTT.

This clonotype was seen a handful of times. The chain joins TRBV9 to TRBJ1-2, with 8 bases aligning to TRBD1. After removal of 4 bases from V and 4 bases from J, the junction contained 9 bases not matched to a gene. CDR1 and CDR2 from the germline V gene are SGDLS and YYNGEE. This CDR3 is 15 amino acids long. CDR3 region: CASSPGGTGIYGYTF. Written as DNA, the CDR3 is TGTGCCAGCAGCCCGGGCGGGACAGGAATCTATGGCTACACCTTC.

This clonotype was recorded a few times. The chain employs TRBV2 and TRBJ1-1, with D hard to call. Per the germline V gene, CDR1 is SNHLY and CDR2 is FYNNEI. Trimming pared 3 bases from V and 0 bases from J, leaving 8 bases between. The CDR3 is made up of 14 amino acids. CDR3 nucleotides: TGTGCCAGCAGTGACTATCAGATGAACACTGAAGCTTTCTTT. Protein: CASSDYQMNTEAFF.

This clonotype was counted between two and nine times. The V gene is TRBV28, the J gene TRBJ1-1, with 9 bases lining up with TRBD1. Germline lookup yields CDR1 MDHEN and CDR2 SYDVKM. With V trimmed by 5 bases and J by 4 bases, 11 bases remained unmatched. The CDR3 loop spans 16 amino acids. The CDR3 coding sequence is TGTGCCAGCAGTCCCCGGACAGGGGAGATTGGCACTGAAGCTTTCTTT. Its translation: CASSPRTGEIGTEAFF.

Within the sample, this clonotype is medium-sized. This rearrangement joins TRBV29-1 to TRBJ2-3; D possibly corresponds to TRBD1 (5 bases). Trimming took off 4 bases at V and 0 bases at J, with 8 bases between the two ends. The CDR3 has 13 amino acids. Germline lookup yields CDR1 SQVTM and CDR2 ANQGSEA. In DNA, the CDR3 is TGCAGCGTTGCTAGGGGTAGCACAGATACGCAGTATTTT. It translates to CSVARGSTDTQYF.

This clonotype is categorized as medium-sized. This chain uses TRBV27 with TRBJ2-1, with D tentatively TRBD1 or TRBD2 (5 bases each). Germline lookup yields CDR1 MNHEY and CDR2 SMNVEV (reference sequence). Trimming stripped 0 bases from V and 4 bases from J, with 10 bases between. The CDR3 spans 15 residues. In nucleotides, the CDR3 is TGTGCCAGCAGTTTATCCTCGGGGCTGTACAATGAGCAGTTCTTC. It yields the protein CASSLSSGLYNEQFF.

By share, this clonotype counts as medium-sized. CDR3 sequence: CASSLGLGVTTEAFF. The CDR3 nucleotides are TGTGCCAGCAGTTTAGGACTGGGGGTGACGACTGAAGCTTTCTTT. The gene calls are TRBV28 and TRBJ1-1; tentatively, D is TRBD1 (5 bases). Germline V gene lookup returns CDR1 MDHEN and CDR2 SYDVKM. Trimming shortened V by 2 bases and J by 5 bases, and 15 bases separated the two germline ends. This CDR3 spans 15 amino acids.

The table lists this clonotype with a count of one. Being one base from a much bigger clone, this may be a read error. V gene TRBV27 combines with J gene TRBJ2-2, with D possibly matching TRBD2 (5 bases). The CDR3 covers 14 residues. CDR1 and CDR2 (germline): MNHEY, SMNVEV (reference sequence). DNA of the CDR3: TGTGCCAGCAGTTTAACAGCGGCTACCGGGGAGCCGTTTTTT. Translating gives CASSLTAATGEPFF.

Comment on this clonotype: This may be a read error: a much more frequent sequence differs by one nucleotide. The chain has TRBV27 and TRBJ2-2; possible D gene TRBD2, 5 bases. The CDR3 sequence is 14 residues long. Germline V lookup: CDR1 MNHEY, CDR2 SMNVEV (reference sequence). The CDR3 DNA reads TGTGTCAGCAGTTTAACAGCGGCTACCGGGGAGCTGTTTTTT. Its protein is CVSSLTAATGELFF.

By sample share, this clonotype is large (0.1 to 1%). The chain has TRBV6-1 and TRBJ1-2; tentative D call: TRBD1 (5 bases). CDR1 and CDR2 (germline): MNHNS, SASEGT. This CDR3 region has 14 residues. V lost 2 bases, J lost 6 bases, and 13 bases lay in between. CDR3 DNA: TGTGCCAGCAGTGAATGGTGGTCAGGGAATGGCTACACCTTC. Translating it yields CASSEWWSGNGYTF.

This clonotype was observed at least ten times. The rearrangement uses TRBV11-2 and TRBJ1-1, with 7 bases that match TRBD1. CDR1 SGHAT and CDR2 FQNNGV come from the germline V gene. The V gene end was trimmed by 0 bases and the J gene end by 7 bases; junction bases not matched to a gene: 14. CDR3 length equals 17 residues. The CDR3 reads CASSLDDIGQALHEAFF. The CDR3 region has the DNA TGTGCCAGCAGCTTAGATGATATCGGACAGGCGCTGCATGAAGCTTTCTTT.

This clonotype rates as medium-sized (0.01 to 0.1%). The J gene is TRBJ2-1, the V gene TRBV20-1, with 7 nucleotides matching TRBD2. The V segment lost 5 bases and the J segment 3 bases; nucleotides outside the gene matches: 10. Germline CDR1 and CDR2: DFQATT and SNEGSKA (reference sequence). This CDR3 region has 15 residues. CDR3 nucleotides: TGCAGTGCTCGTACGAGCGGGATGGGCTACAATGAGCAGTTCTTC. It encodes CSARTSGMGYNEQFF.

By share, this clonotype ranks as medium-sized. The rearrangement uses TRBV27 and TRBJ1-2; no definite D call. This CDR3 has 14 residues. V was pared by 0 bases and J by 2 bases, with 7 bases between. CDR1 is MNHEY and CDR2 is SMNVEV in the germline V gene (reference sequence). The CDR3 coding sequence is TGTGCCAGCAGTTTATCGACAAGCAACTATGGCTACACCTTC. This gives the protein CASSLSTSNYGYTF.

By share of the sample, this clonotype is medium-sized. V and J are TRBV6-1 and TRBJ2-1, with 9 bases that match TRBD2. Germline V CDR1 and CDR2: MNHNS, SASEGT. V lost 10 bases to trimming and J lost 2 bases; unmatched junction nucleotides: 9. The CDR3 sequence is 15 residues long. This CDR3 is CATAQRGATYNEQFF. For the CDR3, the DNA is TGTGCCACCGCCCAGCGGGGGGCAACCTACAATGAGCAGTTCTTC.

As to this clonotype: This is likely an artifact of a read error, given a far larger clone one base away. This sequence joins TRBV23-1 and TRBJ2-7; 8 bases match TRBD1. TRBV23-1 is assigned to the ORF class and has an uncertain function. The CDR3 spans 16 residues. Unmatched junction bases numbered 22, after V lost 11 bases and J lost 7 bases. In nucleotides, the CDR3 is TGCGCCGGTTGGACAGGGATAACAAGGGTCTACAATGAGCAGTACTTC. This encodes CAGWTGITRVYNEQYF.

This clonotype is termed medium-sized. The chain has TRBV7-9 and TRBJ1-4; TRBD1 matches at 7 bases. The CDR3 totals 17 residues. The germline V gene encodes CDR1 SEHNR and CDR2 FQNEAQ (reference sequence). J was trimmed by 11 bases and V by 5 bases; bases with no gene match: 20. The CDR3 nucleotides are TGTGCCAGCAGCCCGCAAACCGACAGGGACCCTCTCAGTAAACTGTTTTTT. It translates to CASSPQTDRDPLSKLFF.